Presented here are 24 T cell receptor beta chains from one specimen sequenced in a study of blood T cell repertoires in COVID-19. This table comes from immunoSEQ multiplex PCR, and its TCRdb copy is limited to in-frame clones, with some not included. The data hold around 320,000 clones, with 85% to 95% observed a single time. Sequencing was performed on PBMCs or T cells enriched from blood (not recorded which). The receptors come from a woman aged 25 to 39 who had been exposed to COVID-19.

The chain combines TRBV5-1 with TRBJ2-1; 9 bases agree with TRBD2. This CDR3 contains 16 residues. Germline-derived CDR1 and CDR2 are SGHRS and YFSETQ. Trimming cost V 2 bases and J 4 bases; bases outside gene matches: 7. CDR3 DNA sequence: TGCGCCAGCAGCTTAGAGGCTAGCGGGGTATACAATGAGCAGTTCTTC. Translation gives CASSLEASGVYNEQFF.

This clone was observed a few times. The rearrangement uses TRBV27 and TRBJ1-6; 7 bases agree with TRBD1. Unmatched junction bases numbered 6, after V lost 4 bases and J lost 6 bases. The length of the CDR3 is 15 residues. In germline, CDR1 is MNHEY, CDR2 SMNVEV (reference sequence). CDR3 region: CASSSRQGSNSPLHF. CDR3 sequence (DNA): TGTGCCAGCAGTTCAAGACAGGGCTCTAATTCACCCCTCCACTTT.

This chain links TRBV10-2 with TRBJ2-3, with 7 bases aligning to TRBD2. The trim removed 6 bases at V and 4 bases at J, leaving 7 bases unmatched. Germline V lookup: CDR1 WSHSY, CDR2 SAAADI. The CDR3 totals 14 residues. CDR3 sequence (DNA): TGCGCCAGCAGGCCGGGACTACATCCAGATACGCAGTATTTT. Its translation: CASRPGLHPDTQYF.

This clone came up once. The chain has TRBV10-3 and TRBJ1-2; 10 nucleotides align to TRBD1. Germline lookup yields CDR1 ENHRY and CDR2 SYGVKD. V lost 5 bases, J lost 6 bases, and 9 bases stayed unmatched. This CDR3 is built from 15 residues. CDR3: CAISSPGTGEDGYTF. The CDR3, as DNA: TGTGCCATCAGTAGTCCCGGGACAGGGGAAGATGGCTACACCTTC.

The chain uses TRBV5-1 and TRBJ1-5; TRBD1 agrees at 9 bases. Germline CDR1 reads SGHRS; CDR2 reads YFSETQ. The trim removed 5 bases at V and 4 bases at J, leaving 4 bases unmatched. This CDR3 spans 14 amino acids. The CDR3 is CASRATGGNQPQHF. The CDR3 DNA follows: TGCGCCAGCAGGGCGACAGGGGGAAATCAGCCCCAGCATTTT.

CDR3 nucleotide sequence: TGTGCCAGCATGGGCGAAAATAATTCACCCCTCCACTTT. Amino acid sequence: CASMGENNSPLHF. The chain uses TRBV27 and TRBJ1-6; D is unclear. V was pared by 7 bases and J by 5 bases, with 9 bases between. Germline assignment: CDR1 MNHEY and CDR2 SMNVEV (reference sequence). This CDR3 is 13 amino acids long.

The chain links TRBV27 to TRBJ2-5; 11 bases fit TRBD2. V shed 6 bases, J shed 7 bases, and the junction held 16 bases outside the gene matches. Germline CDR1 and CDR2: MNHEY and SMNVEV (reference sequence). This CDR3 spans 17 amino acids. The CDR3 coding sequence is TGTGCCAGCAGCTCGGTAGGGACTAGCGGAGCCCAGGGGACCCAGTACTTC. It translates to CASSSVGTSGAQGTQYF.

The rearrangement uses TRBV7-3 and TRBJ1-2; 9 positions match TRBD1. Germline V gene sequence: CDR1 SGHTA, CDR2 FQGTGA. Trimming took 0 bases from V and 6 from J; bases not matched to a gene: 5. The CDR3 totals 15 residues. In DNA, the CDR3 is TGTGCCAGCAGCTTAACGACCGGGACAGGGAATGGCTACACCTTC. As protein: CASSLTTGTGNGYTF. Full variable domain (missing parts from reference TRBV7-3 and TRBJ1-2): GAGVSQTPSNKVTEKGKYVELRCDPISGHTALYWYRQSLGQGPEFLIYFQGTGAADDSGLPNDRFFAVRPEGSVSTLKIQRTERGDSAVYLCASSLTTGTGNGYTFGSGTRLTVV.

The chain combines TRBV7-2 with TRBJ2-1; a possible D gene is TRBD1 (5 bases). Germline-derived CDR1 and CDR2 are SGHTA and FQGNSA. V lost 5 bases and J 4 bases, leaving 18 bases between the germline ends. The CDR3 sequence is 16 residues long. The CDR3 sequence: CASSALWGKGYNEQFF. The CDR3 DNA is TGTGCCAGCAGCGCCCTTTGGGGTAAGGGGTACAATGAGCAGTTCTTC.

V and J are TRBV10-3 and TRBJ2-5, with a weak D call TRBD2 (6 bases). The CDR3 length is 13 residues. V lost 3 bases, J lost 3 bases, and 8 bases lay in between. CDR1 and CDR2 (germline): ENHRY, SYGVKD. The CDR3 DNA reads as TGTGCCATCAGTGAAGGAGGGAAAGAGACCCAGTACTTC. It codes for CAISEGGKETQYF.

This clone was counted a single time. The chain is built from TRBV7-9 and TRBJ1-1, with D maybe TRBD1 (6 bases). The CDR3 is 15 residues long. V lost 5 bases and J 0 bases, leaving 13 bases between the germline ends. The germline CDR1 and CDR2 sequences are SEHNR and FQNEAQ (reference sequence). CDR3 protein: CASSIGQTMNTEAFF. The CDR3 nucleotides are TGTGCCAGCAGCATAGGACAGACCATGAACACTGAAGCTTTCTTT.

V gene TRBV29-1 combines with J gene TRBJ1-6, with 9 bases fitting TRBD1. From germline, CDR1 is SQVTM and CDR2 ANQGSEA. Losses at the gene ends were 1 base for V and 7 bases for J; bases not matched to a gene: 2. The CDR3 covers 14 residues. The CDR3 spells CSVEGDRANSPLHF. CDR3 nucleotide sequence: TGCAGCGTTGAAGGGGACAGGGCCAATTCACCCCTCCACTTT.

This chain joins TRBV2 and TRBJ1-1; TRBD1 might be the D (5 bases). CDR1 and CDR2 (germline): SNHLY, FYNNEI. Trimming stripped 8 bases from V and 5 bases from J, with 15 bases between. The CDR3 runs to 13 residues. The CDR3 loop is CASGLVGGTEAFF. The CDR3, as DNA: TGTGCCAGCGGCTTGGTGGGGGGGACTGAAGCTTTCTTT.

The chain is built from TRBV11-1 and TRBJ2-7; D might be TRBD1 (5 bases). The V gene lost 2 bases and the J gene lost 4 bases, with 15 bases spanning the gap. This CDR3 has 15 residues. Germline CDR1 and CDR2: SGHAT and FQDESV (reference sequence). The CDR3 here is CASSLTGALGYEQYF. The CDR3 DNA reads TGTGCCAGCAGCTTAACTGGGGCCCTCGGGTACGAGCAGTACTTC.

This rearrangement joins TRBV6-6 to TRBJ2-7, with 7 bases that match TRBD1. The CDR3 totals 14 residues. The germline V gene has CDR1 MNHNY and CDR2 SVGAGI (reference sequence). The V gene end was trimmed by 2 bases and the J gene end by 3 bases; junction bases not matched to a gene: 4. The CDR3 reads CASSYQGDGYEQYF. The CDR3 bases are TGTGCCAGCAGTTACCAGGGGGATGGCTACGAGCAGTACTTC.

This clone was seen just once. The chain links TRBV20-1 to TRBJ2-7; the D is unclear. The germline V and J ends were trimmed by 3 bases and 5 bases, with 11 bases remaining between them. The CDR3 totals 12 residues. Germline V CDR1 and CDR2: DFQATT, SNEGSKA (reference sequence). The CDR3 spells CSASGESDEQYF. The CDR3 DNA reads TGCAGTGCTAGTGGCGAATCCGACGAGCAGTACTTC.

The chain links TRBV5-6 to TRBJ1-1; 11 positions match TRBD1. The V gene's germline CDR1 is SGHDT and CDR2 YYEEEE. The CDR3 consists of 16 residues. J lost 11 bases, V lost 1 base, and 13 bases had no gene match. The chain's CDR3 is CASSLSWRTGGFGAFF. CDR3 DNA sequence: TGTGCCAGCAGCTTGAGTTGGCGGACAGGGGGCTTTGGGGCTTTCTTT.

This clone was counted between two and nine times. The chain carries TRBV9 and TRBJ1-3; D uncertain. Trimming cost V 8 bases and J 4 bases, with 13 bases left between them. The CDR3 covers 13 residues. Looked up from germline, CDR1 is SGDLS and CDR2 is YYNGEE. CDR3 region: CASGREGGNTIYF. In DNA, the CDR3 is TGTGCCAGTGGTAGGGAGGGAGGAAACACCATATATTTT.

This sequence joins TRBV7-3 and TRBJ2-3; 11 bases are shared with TRBD2. Germline CDR1 reads SGHTA; CDR2 reads FQGTGA. The CDR3 has 16 residues. The V and J ends lost 6 bases and 4 bases, in that order; junction bases with no gene match: 9. The CDR3 nucleotides are TGTGCCAGCAGTAGACCATTAGCGGGGGGGCCAGATACGCAGTATTTT. Residues: CASSRPLAGGPDTQYF.

This chain uses TRBV6-5 with TRBJ2-2, with D uncertain. V dropped 4 bases and J dropped 7 bases, with 4 bases sitting between them. The CDR3 sequence is 11 residues long. Looked up from germline, CDR1 is MNHEY and CDR2 is SVGAGI. CDR3 in DNA: TGTGCCAGCAGTTCCAACGGGGAGCTGTTTTTT. It yields the protein CASSSNGELFF.

V is TRBV2 and J is TRBJ1-5; D may be TRBD1 (6 bases). In germline, CDR1 is SNHLY, CDR2 FYNNEI. Trimming took off 6 bases at V and 4 bases at J, with 13 bases between the two ends. CDR3 size: 14 residues. In DNA, the CDR3 is TGTGCCAGCAGATACGGACAGTCGAATCAGCCCCAGCATTTT. Translated: CASRYGQSNQPQHF.

The chain combines TRBV7-9 with TRBJ1-1, with D possibly TRBD1 on 5 matching bases. This CDR3 has 14 residues. The germline V and J ends were trimmed by 5 bases and 5 bases, with 15 bases remaining between them. Germline lookup yields CDR1 SEHNR and CDR2 FQNEAQ (reference sequence). The CDR3 reads CASSRSSGKTEAFF. In DNA, the CDR3 is TGTGCCAGCAGCAGATCCTCAGGGAAAACTGAAGCTTTCTTT. Looking up the rest from reference TRBV7-9 and TRBJ1-1 gives the full variable domain: DTGVSQNPRHKITKRGQNVTFRCDPISEHNRLYWYRQTLGQGPEFLTYFQNEAQLEKSRLLSDRFSAERPKGSFSTLEIQRTEQGDSAMYLCASSRSSGKTEAFFGQGTRLTVV.

The gene calls are TRBV11-1 and TRBJ1-2; D remains ambiguous. The CDR3 contains 16 residues. The V gene lost 5 bases and the J gene lost 3 bases, with 19 bases spanning the gap. In germline, CDR1 is SGHAT, CDR2 FQDESV (reference sequence). CDR3 nucleotides: TGTGCCAGCAGCCCCTCGCAAGCCCTGTTCCACTATGGCTACACCTTC. Translation: CASSPSQALFHYGYTF.

The gene calls are TRBV4-1 and TRBJ1-5; no reliable D call. V dropped 0 bases and J dropped 6 bases, with 6 bases sitting between them. Germline loops: CDR1 MGHRA, CDR2 YSYEKL. The CDR3 is 13 residues long. As DNA, the CDR3 is TGCGCCAGCAGCCAAGACGGGTTTCAGCCCCAGCATTTT. This translates into CASSQDGFQPQHF.